This passage covers 24 T cell receptor beta chains from one sample sequenced in a study of early T cells in non-severe SARS-CoV-2 infection. A single record per CDR3 protein comes from TCRdb applying MiXCR to the 5' RACE reads. The sample has some 90,000 distinct CDR3 sequences; 15% are singletons. Sample: whole blood. The receptors stem from an adult who was a healthcare worker with PCR-confirmed SARS-CoV-2 infection or an uninfected control (not recorded which).

The chain combines TRBV11-2 with TRBJ2-5; TRBD1 or TRBD2 may be the D gene (5 bases each). Trimming left V 5 bases short and J 5 bases short, with 18 bases between. The length of the CDR3 is 15 residues. Germline V gene data show CDR1 as SGHAT and CDR2 as FQNNGV. The CDR3 DNA follows: TGTGCCAGCAGCGCACGAGCCGGGGCCTGGGAGACCCAGTACTTC. Translated: CASSARAGAWETQYF.

This chain joins TRBV4-3 and TRBJ2-1; maybe TRBD1 (6 bases). Trimming removed 0 bases at V and 1 base at J, with 10 bases between. CDR1 is LGHNA, CDR2 YSLEER, per germline. CDR3 size: 16 residues. The CDR3 spells CASSQETGLSYNEQFF. In DNA form, the CDR3 reads TGCGCCAGCAGCCAAGAAACAGGGTTATCCTACAATGAGCAGTTCTTC.

This clonotype was observed a handful of times. As DNA, the CDR3 is TGTGCCAGCAGCCCCCGACTCGCGGAGGGTCTAGCCAAAAACATTCAGTACTTC. Encoded protein: CASSPRLAEGLAKNIQYF. J is TRBJ2-4 and V is TRBV7-9, with D possibly being TRBD2 (6 bases). The CDR3 runs to 18 residues. Trimming took off 5 bases at V and 0 bases at J, with 20 bases between the two ends. The germline V gene has CDR1 SEHNR and CDR2 FQNEAQ (reference sequence).

The V gene is TRBV20-1, the J gene TRBJ2-3; 7 bases agree with TRBD1. Looked up from germline, CDR1 is DFQATT and CDR2 is SNEGSKA (reference sequence). The CDR3 covers 17 residues. The V segment lost 0 bases and the J segment 2 bases; nucleotides outside the gene matches: 11. The CDR3 reads CSARDLVTGDPTDTQYF. The DNA for the CDR3 is TGCAGTGCTAGAGATTTAGTTACAGGGGACCCCACAGATACGCAGTATTTT.

CDR3 sequence (DNA): TGTGCCAGCAGCGAGACAGCATCCTACGAGCAGTACTTC. It yields the protein CASSETASYEQYF. V usage is TRBV28 and J usage is TRBJ2-7; maybe TRBD1 (5 bases). CDR1 is MDHEN and CDR2 is SYDVKM in the germline V gene. Trimming pared 6 bases from V and 1 base from J, leaving 10 bases between. The CDR3 sequence is 13 residues long.

J is TRBJ2-7 and V is TRBV6-6; D gene unclear. Germline assignment: CDR1 MNHNY and CDR2 SVGAGI (reference sequence). CDR3 length: 16 amino acids. V dropped 6 bases and J dropped 2 bases, with 20 bases sitting between them. For the CDR3, the DNA is TGTGCCAGCAGCTGGGTCTTACGGGCCACAACCTACGAGCAGTACTTC. This encodes CASSWVLRATTYEQYF.

This clonotype occurred a few times. The chain is built from TRBV20-1 and TRBJ2-3; 8 bases fit TRBD1. Germline V CDR1 and CDR2: DFQATT, SNEGSKA (reference sequence). The trim removed 4 bases at V and 1 base at J, leaving 10 bases unmatched. This CDR3 has 16 residues. The CDR3 here is CSATDAGQVGTDTQYF. For the CDR3, the DNA is TGCAGTGCTACAGATGCGGGACAGGTGGGCACAGATACGCAGTATTTT.

This chain connects TRBV28 to TRBJ1-1, with D unclear. The germline V and J ends were trimmed by 10 bases and 4 bases, with 7 bases remaining between them. The CDR3 has 10 amino acids. Germline V gives CDR1 MDHEN, CDR2 SYDVKM. Written as DNA, the CDR3 is TGTGCCACCTATAGCACTGAAGCTTTCTTT. It translates to CATYSTEAFF.

This chain uses TRBV6-2 or TRBV6-3 with TRBJ2-4; TRBD2 matches at 10 bases. Germline loops: CDR1 MNHEY, CDR2 SVGEGT. The CDR3 is 17 amino acids. J lost 8 bases, V lost 4 bases, and 14 bases had no gene match. CDR3 bases: TGTGCCAGCAGTTCGGGCCTAGCGGGAGTCGTTGGGGACATTCAGTACTTC. Residues: CASSSGLAGVVGDIQYF.

This clonotype was seen a few times. The V and J genes are TRBV5-8 and TRBJ2-7, with D unclear. Between the trimmed V and J ends, which lost 0 bases and 5 bases, there was a span of 15 bases. The germline V gene encodes CDR1 SGHTS and CDR2 YDEGEE. The CDR3 contains 15 residues. CDR3 DNA: TGTGCCAGCAGCTTGGACGGATTTACAAGCGACGAGCAGTACTTC. It translates to CASSLDGFTSDEQYF. Supplemented by reference TRBV5-8 and TRBJ2-7, the full variable domain reads EAGVTQSPTHLIKTRGQQATLRCSPISGHTSVYWYQQALGLGLQFLLWYDEGEERNRGNFPPRFSGRQFPNYSSELNVNALELEDSALYLCASSLDGFTSDEQYFGPGTRLTVT.

This clonotype was observed at least ten times. The chain combines TRBV28 with TRBJ1-4; 8 positions match TRBD1. Germline V gives CDR1 MDHEN, CDR2 SYDVKM. There are 16 residues in the CDR3. V was clipped by 4 bases and J by 6 bases; unmatched bases: 10. The CDR3: CASSSPTPTGDEKLFF. The CDR3 DNA sequence: TGTGCCAGCAGTTCTCCCACCCCGACAGGGGATGAAAAACTGTTTTTT.

The table lists this clonotype with a few counts. The gene calls are TRBV7-6 and TRBJ2-1; D ambiguous. Germline values: CDR1 SGHVS, CDR2 FNYEAQ. V was shortened by 5 bases and J by 7 bases, with 9 bases between the two germline ends. This CDR3 region has 12 residues. CDR3: CASSHPRNEQFF. For the CDR3, the DNA is TGTGCCAGCAGCCATCCCAGGAATGAGCAGTTCTTC. Variable domain in full (rest from reference TRBV7-6 and TRBJ2-1): GAGVSQSPRYKVTKRGQDVALRCDPISGHVSLYWYRQALGQGPEFLTYFNYEAQQDKSGLPNDRFSAERPEGSISTLTIQRTEQRDSAMYRCASSHPRNEQFFGPGTRLTVL.

This CDR3 reads CASSSGTRNIQYF. In DNA, the CDR3 is TGTGCCAGCAGCTCCGGGACCAGAAACATTCAGTACTTC. This chain connects TRBV9 to TRBJ2-4, with D possibly being TRBD1 or TRBD2 (5 bases each). CDR3 length equals 13 residues. V was clipped by 4 bases and J by 6 bases, with 11 bases between them. Germline lookup yields CDR1 SGDLS and CDR2 YYNGEE.

This clonotype showed up just a few times. This chain uses TRBV11-3 with TRBJ2-1; D is perhaps TRBD1 (5 bases). The V end lost 2 bases, the J end lost 8 bases, and 10 bases lay between the germline ends. The CDR3 sequence is 13 residues long. CDR1 and CDR2 (germline): SGHNT, YENEEA. CDR3 loop: CASSLRRDYEQFF. Here the CDR3 DNA reads TGTGCCAGCAGCTTACGCAGGGATTATGAGCAGTTCTTC.

J is TRBJ2-2 and V is TRBV29-1, with TRBD1 as a possible D gene (6 bases). Per germline, CDR1 SQVTM and CDR2 ANQGSEA. The CDR3 runs to 15 residues. V lost 7 bases, J lost 1 base, and 16 bases lay in between. CDR3: CSAVRDTQNTGELFF. In nucleotides, the CDR3 is TGCAGCGCCGTCCGGGACACTCAGAACACCGGGGAGCTGTTTTTT.

This clonotype came up a few times. This rearrangement joins TRBV11-1 to TRBJ2-1, with 10 bases that match TRBD1. The J segment lost 3 bases and the V segment lost 6 bases, leaving 8 bases of the junction unmatched. Germline CDR1 reads SGHAT; CDR2 reads FQDESV (reference sequence). The length of the CDR3 is 16 residues. The CDR3: CASSPRTGGIYNEQFF. The DNA for the CDR3 is TGTGCCAGCAGTCCGAGGACAGGGGGGATCTACAATGAGCAGTTCTTC.

This clonotype showed up just a few times. The J gene is TRBJ2-7, the V gene TRBV12-3 or TRBV12-4; D possibly matches TRBD1 or TRBD2 (5 bases each). Trimming stripped 5 bases from V and 5 bases from J, with 13 bases between. The CDR3 runs 13 residues. CDR3 protein: CASSGGAGHEQYF. The CDR3 DNA sequence: TGTGCCAGCAGTGGTGGGGCGGGCCACGAGCAGTACTTC.

V gene TRBV6-2 or TRBV6-3 combines with J gene TRBJ1-5; D is uncertain. Per germline, CDR1 MNHEY and CDR2 SVGEGT. The ends were cut back, 5 bases at V and 3 bases at J, with 8 bases in the middle. This CDR3 comprises 13 residues. CDR3 nucleotides: TGTGCCAGCAGTCGGGAGAACAATCAGCCCCAGCATTTT. This translates into CASSRENNQPQHF.

The chain carries TRBV4-1 and TRBJ2-1, with TRBD1 matching over 10 bases. The germline CDR1 and CDR2 sequences are MGHRA and YSYEKL. The CDR3 sequence is 16 residues long. The ends lost 5 bases at V and 5 bases at J; junction bases unmatched: 9. Written as DNA, the CDR3 is TGCGCCAGCAGCTTACGGACAGGGGGAGGCCACAATGAGCAGTTCTTC. Its protein is CASSLRTGGGHNEQFF.

The sample holds a few counts of this clonotype. The rearrangement links TRBV6-2 or TRBV6-3 to TRBJ2-2; D not resolved. The CDR3 covers 12 residues. Per germline, CDR1 MNHEY and CDR2 SVGEGT. The ends were cut back, 7 bases at V and 12 bases at J, with 15 bases in the middle. CDR3 nucleotides: TGTGCCAGCAACCGCGCGAAGGAGAAGCTGTTTTTT. This encodes CASNRAKEKLFF.

This clonotype was recorded at least ten times. V is TRBV6-2 or TRBV6-3 and J is TRBJ2-7; TRBD2 is a possible D gene (6 bases). Trimming shortened V by 3 bases and J by 6 bases, and 12 bases separated the two germline ends. This CDR3 is 13 amino acids long. Germline CDR1 and CDR2: MNHEY and SVGEGT. CDR3 region: CASSYGLAIEQYF. The CDR3 DNA reads TGTGCCAGCAGTTATGGGCTAGCGATCGAGCAGTACTTC.

This rearrangement joins TRBV6-5 to TRBJ2-3; D not certain. Germline CDR1 MNHEY, CDR2 SVGAGI. The germline V and J ends were trimmed by 0 bases and 2 bases, with 12 bases remaining between them. This CDR3 is 16 amino acids long. The CDR3 DNA sequence: TGTGCCAGCAGTTACTCGGCCCCTCGGGTCACAGATACGCAGTATTTT. This translates into CASSYSAPRVTDTQYF.

This CDR3 is CSVGDQGNSFF. In DNA, the CDR3 is TGCAGCGTGGGCGATCAGGGAAACTCTTTCTTT. V gene TRBV29-1 combines with J gene TRBJ1-1, with a tentative D call TRBD1 (5 bases). The CDR3 is made up of 11 amino acids. Germline loops: CDR1 SQVTM, CDR2 ANQGSEA. V lost 6 bases to trimming and J lost 12 bases, with 17 bases between them.

The V call is TRBV5-1, the J call TRBJ2-5; the match to TRBD1 covers 10 bases. Germline V gene data show CDR1 as SGHRS and CDR2 as YFSETQ. Trimming took 3 bases from V and 7 from J; bases not matched to a gene: 9. The CDR3 length is 15 residues. CDR3 amino acids: CASSSGQGLPRTQYF. CDR3 nucleotides: TGCGCCAGCAGCTCGGGACAGGGGCTCCCACGGACCCAGTACTTC.